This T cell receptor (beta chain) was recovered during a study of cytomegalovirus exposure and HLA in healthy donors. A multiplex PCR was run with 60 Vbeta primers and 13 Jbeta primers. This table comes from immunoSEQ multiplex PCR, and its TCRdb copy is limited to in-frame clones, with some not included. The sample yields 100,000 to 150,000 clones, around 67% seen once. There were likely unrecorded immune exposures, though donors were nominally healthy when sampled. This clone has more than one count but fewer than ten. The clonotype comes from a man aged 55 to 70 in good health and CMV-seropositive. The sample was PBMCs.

CDR3 sequence: CAWVRDRDGYTF. The DNA for the CDR3 is TGTGCCTGGGTCCGGGACAGGGACGGCTACACCTTC. The V gene is TRBV30, the J gene TRBJ1-2; 9 bases align to TRBD1. V gave up 5 bases and J gave up 8 bases; unmatched junction bases: 6. Per germline, CDR1 GTSNPN and CDR2 SVGIG (reference sequence). The CDR3 covers 12 residues.